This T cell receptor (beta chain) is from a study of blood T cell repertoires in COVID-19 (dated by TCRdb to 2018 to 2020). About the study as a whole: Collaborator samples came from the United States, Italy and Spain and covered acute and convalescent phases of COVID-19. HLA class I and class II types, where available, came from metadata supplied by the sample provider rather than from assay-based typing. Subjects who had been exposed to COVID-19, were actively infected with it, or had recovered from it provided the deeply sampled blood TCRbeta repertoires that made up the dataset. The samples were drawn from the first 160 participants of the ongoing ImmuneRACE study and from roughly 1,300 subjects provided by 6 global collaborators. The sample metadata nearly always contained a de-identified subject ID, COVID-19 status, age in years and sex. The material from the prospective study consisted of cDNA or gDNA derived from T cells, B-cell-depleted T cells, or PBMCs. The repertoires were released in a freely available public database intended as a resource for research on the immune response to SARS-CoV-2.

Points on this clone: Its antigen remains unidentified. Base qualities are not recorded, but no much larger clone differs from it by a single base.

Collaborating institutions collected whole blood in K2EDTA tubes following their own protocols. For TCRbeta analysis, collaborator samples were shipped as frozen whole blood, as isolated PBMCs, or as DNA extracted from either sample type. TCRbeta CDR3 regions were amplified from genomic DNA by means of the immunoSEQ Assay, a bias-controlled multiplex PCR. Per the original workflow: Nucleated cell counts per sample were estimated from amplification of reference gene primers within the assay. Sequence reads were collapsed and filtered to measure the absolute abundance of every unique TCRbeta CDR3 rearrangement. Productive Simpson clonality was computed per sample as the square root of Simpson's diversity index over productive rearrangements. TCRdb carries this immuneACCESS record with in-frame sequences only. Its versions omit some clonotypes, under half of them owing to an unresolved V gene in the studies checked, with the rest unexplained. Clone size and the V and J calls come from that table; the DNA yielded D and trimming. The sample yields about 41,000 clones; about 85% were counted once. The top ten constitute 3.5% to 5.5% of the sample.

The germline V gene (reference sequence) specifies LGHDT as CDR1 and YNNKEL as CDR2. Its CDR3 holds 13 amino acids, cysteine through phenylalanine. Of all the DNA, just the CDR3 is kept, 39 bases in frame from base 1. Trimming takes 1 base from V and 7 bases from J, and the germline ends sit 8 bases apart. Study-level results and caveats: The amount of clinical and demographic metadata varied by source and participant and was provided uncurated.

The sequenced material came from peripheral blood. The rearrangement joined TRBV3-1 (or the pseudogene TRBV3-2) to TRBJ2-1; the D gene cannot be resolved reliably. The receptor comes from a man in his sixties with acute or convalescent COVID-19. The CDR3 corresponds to CASSQVRSNEQFF. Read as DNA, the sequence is TGTGCCAGCAGCCAAGTCCGGTCGAATGAGCAGTTCTTC.